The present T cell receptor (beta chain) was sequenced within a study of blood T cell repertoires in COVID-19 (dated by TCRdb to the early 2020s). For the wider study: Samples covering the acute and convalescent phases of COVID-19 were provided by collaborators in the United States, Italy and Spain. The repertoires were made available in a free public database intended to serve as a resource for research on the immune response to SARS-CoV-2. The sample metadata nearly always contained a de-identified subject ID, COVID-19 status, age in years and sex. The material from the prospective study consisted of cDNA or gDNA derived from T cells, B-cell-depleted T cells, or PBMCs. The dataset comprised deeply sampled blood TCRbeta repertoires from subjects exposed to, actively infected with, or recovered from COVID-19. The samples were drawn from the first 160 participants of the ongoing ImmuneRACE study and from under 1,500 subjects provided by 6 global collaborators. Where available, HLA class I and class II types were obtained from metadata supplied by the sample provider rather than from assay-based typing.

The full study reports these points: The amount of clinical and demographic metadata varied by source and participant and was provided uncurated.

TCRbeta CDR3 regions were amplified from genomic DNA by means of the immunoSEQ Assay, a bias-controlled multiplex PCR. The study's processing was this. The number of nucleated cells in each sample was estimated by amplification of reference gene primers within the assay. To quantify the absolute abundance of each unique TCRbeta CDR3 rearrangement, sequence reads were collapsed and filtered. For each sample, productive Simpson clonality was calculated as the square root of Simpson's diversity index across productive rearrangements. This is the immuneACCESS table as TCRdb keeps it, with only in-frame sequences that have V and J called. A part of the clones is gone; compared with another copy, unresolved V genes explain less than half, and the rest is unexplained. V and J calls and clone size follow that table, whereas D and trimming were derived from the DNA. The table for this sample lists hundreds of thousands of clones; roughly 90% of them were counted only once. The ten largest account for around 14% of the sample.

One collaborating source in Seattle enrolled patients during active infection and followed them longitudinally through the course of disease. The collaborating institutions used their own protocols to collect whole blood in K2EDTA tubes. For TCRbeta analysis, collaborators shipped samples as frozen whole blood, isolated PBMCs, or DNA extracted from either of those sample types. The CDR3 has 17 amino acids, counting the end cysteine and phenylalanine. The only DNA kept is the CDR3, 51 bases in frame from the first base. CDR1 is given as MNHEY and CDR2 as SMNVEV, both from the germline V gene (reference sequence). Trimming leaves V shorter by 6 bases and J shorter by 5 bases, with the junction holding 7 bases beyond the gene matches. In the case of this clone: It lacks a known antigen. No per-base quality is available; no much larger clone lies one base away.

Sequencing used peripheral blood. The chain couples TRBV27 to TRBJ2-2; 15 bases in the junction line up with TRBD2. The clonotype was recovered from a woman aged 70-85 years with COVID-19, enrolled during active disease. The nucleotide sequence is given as TGTGCCAGCAGCTATTGGACTAGCGGGGGGGTGACCGGGGAGCTGTTTTTT. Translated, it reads CASSYWTSGGVTGELFF.